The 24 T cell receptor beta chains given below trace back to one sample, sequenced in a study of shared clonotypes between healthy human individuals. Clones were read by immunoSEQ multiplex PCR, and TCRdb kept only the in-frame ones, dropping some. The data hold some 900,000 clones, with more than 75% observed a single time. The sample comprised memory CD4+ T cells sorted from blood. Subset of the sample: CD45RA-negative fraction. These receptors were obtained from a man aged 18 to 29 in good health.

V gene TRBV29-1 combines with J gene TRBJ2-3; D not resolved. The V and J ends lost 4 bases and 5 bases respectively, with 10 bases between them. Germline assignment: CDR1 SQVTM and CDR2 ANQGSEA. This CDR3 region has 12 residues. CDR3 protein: CSVGQAGDTQYF. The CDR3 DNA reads TGCAGCGTTGGGCAGGCCGGAGATACGCAGTATTTT.

The CDR3 coding sequence is TGTGCCAGCAGTGATGCCGGGTCTGGAAACACCATATATTTT. Encoded protein: CASSDAGSGNTIYF. The gene calls are TRBV2 and TRBJ1-3; unclear D gene. The germline V gene has CDR1 SNHLY and CDR2 FYNNEI. V was clipped by 3 bases and J by 1 base, with 7 bases between them. This CDR3 region has 14 residues.

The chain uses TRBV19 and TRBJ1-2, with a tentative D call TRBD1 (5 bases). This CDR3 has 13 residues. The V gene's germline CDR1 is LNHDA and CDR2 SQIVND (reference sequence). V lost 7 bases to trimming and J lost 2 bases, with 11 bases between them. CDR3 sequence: CASNWDGNYGYTF. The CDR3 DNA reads TGTGCCAGTAATTGGGACGGAAACTATGGCTACACCTTC.

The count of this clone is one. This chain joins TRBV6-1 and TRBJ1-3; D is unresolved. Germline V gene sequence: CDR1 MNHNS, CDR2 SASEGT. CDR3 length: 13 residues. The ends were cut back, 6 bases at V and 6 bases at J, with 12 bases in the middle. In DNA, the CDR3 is TGTGCCAGCAGCCTTCAGGTGGTAAACACCATATATTTT. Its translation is CASSLQVVNTIYF.

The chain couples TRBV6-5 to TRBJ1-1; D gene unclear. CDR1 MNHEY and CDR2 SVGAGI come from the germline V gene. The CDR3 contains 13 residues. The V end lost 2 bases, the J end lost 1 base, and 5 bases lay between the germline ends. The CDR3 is CASSYNRNTEAFF. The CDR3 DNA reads TGTGCCAGCAGTTACAACAGGAACACTGAAGCTTTCTTT.

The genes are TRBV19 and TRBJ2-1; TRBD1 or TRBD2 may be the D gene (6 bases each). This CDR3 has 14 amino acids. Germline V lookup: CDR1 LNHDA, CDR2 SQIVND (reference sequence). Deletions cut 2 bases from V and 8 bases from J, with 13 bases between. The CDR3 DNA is TGTGCCAGTAGTATAAGCCACGGGGGCCATGAGCAGTTCTTC. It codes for CASSISHGGHEQFF.

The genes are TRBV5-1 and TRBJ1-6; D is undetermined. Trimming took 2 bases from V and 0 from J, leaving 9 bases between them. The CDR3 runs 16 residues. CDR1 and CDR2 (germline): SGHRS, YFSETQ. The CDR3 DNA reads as TGCGCCAGCAGCTTAATGGGAGGCTCCTATAATTCACCCCTCCACTTT. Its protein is CASSLMGGSYNSPLHF.

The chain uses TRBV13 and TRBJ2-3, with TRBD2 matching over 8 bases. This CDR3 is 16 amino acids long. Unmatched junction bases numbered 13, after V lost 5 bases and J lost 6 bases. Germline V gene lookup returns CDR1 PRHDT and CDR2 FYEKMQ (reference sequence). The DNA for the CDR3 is TGTGCCAGCAGCCATCGGCACAGCCGGGAGGGGGATACGCAGTATTTT. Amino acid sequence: CASSHRHSREGDTQYF.

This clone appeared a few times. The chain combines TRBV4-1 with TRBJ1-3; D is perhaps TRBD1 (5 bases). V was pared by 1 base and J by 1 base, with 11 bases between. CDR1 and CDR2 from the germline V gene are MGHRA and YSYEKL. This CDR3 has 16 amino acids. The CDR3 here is CASSQAGFASGNTIYF. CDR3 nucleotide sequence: TGCGCCAGCAGCCAAGCAGGGTTCGCTTCTGGAAACACCATATATTTT.

CDR3 nucleotides: TGTGCCAGCAGTTCCCCGACAGGGGGGAGTCAGCCCCAGCATTTT. Translating it yields CASSSPTGGSQPQHF. The rearrangement uses TRBV6-1 and TRBJ1-5; 9 positions agree with TRBD1. CDR1 is MNHNS, CDR2 SASEGT, per germline. The CDR3 has 15 residues. The junction had 8 bases not matched to a gene; V was cut back by 5 bases and J by 6 bases.

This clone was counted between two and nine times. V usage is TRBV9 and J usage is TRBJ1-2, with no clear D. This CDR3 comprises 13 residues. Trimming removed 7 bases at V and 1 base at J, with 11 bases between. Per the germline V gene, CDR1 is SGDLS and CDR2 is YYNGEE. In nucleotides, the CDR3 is TGTGCCAGCGACCGAGGCTTTAACTATGGCTACACCTTC. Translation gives CASDRGFNYGYTF.

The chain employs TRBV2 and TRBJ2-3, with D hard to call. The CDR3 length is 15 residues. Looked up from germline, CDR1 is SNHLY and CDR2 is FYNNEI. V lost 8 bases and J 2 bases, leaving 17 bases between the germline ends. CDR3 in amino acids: CASRRMSTPTDTQYF. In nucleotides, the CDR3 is TGTGCCAGCCGAAGGATGAGTACTCCCACAGATACGCAGTATTTT.

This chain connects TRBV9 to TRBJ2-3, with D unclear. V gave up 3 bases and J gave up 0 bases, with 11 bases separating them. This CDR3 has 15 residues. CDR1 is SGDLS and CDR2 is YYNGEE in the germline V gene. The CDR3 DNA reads TGTGCCAGCAGCGGCCCGCTATCGAGCACAGATACGCAGTATTTT. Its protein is CASSGPLSSTDTQYF.

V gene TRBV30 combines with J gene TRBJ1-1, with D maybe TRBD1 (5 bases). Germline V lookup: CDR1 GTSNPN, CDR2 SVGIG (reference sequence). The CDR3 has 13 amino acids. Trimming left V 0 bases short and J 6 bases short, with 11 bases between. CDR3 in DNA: TGTGCCTGGAGTGTACAGGCGCTCCCTGAAGCTTTCTTT. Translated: CAWSVQALPEAFF. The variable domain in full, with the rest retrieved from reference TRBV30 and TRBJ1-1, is SQTIHQWPATLVQPVGSPLSLECTVEGTSNPNLYWYRQAAGRGLQLLFYSVGIGQISSEVPQNLSASRPQDRQFILSSKKLLLSDSGFYLCAWSVQALPEAFFGQGTRLTVV.

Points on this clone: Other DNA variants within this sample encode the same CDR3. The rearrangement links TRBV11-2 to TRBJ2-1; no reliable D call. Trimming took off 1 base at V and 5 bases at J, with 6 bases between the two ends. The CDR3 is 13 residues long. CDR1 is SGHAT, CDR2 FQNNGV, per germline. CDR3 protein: CASSLGRNNEQFF. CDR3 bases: TGTGCCAGCAGCTTAGGCAGAAACAATGAGCAGTTCTTC. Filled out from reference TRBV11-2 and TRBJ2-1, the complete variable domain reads EAGVAQSPRYKIIEKRQSVAFWCNPISGHATLYWYQQILGQGPKLLIQFQNNGVVDDSQLPKDRFSAERLKGVDSTLKIQPAKLEDSAVYLCASSLGRNNEQFFGPGTRLTVL.

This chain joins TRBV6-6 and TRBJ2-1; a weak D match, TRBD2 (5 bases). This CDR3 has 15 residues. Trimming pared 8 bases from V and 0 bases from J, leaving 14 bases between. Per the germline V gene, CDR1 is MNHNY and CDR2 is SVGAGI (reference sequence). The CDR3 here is CASGPLSGSYNEQFF. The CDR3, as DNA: TGTGCCAGCGGGCCTTTGAGCGGCTCCTACAATGAGCAGTTCTTC.

The CDR3 loop is CASSFSGMETQYF. CDR3 nucleotides: TGCGCCAGCAGCTTTAGCGGGATGGAGACCCAGTACTTC. The chain is built from TRBV5-1 and TRBJ2-5, with TRBD2 identical over 8 bases. CDR1 SGHRS and CDR2 YFSETQ come from the germline V gene. The V segment lost 2 bases and the J segment 5 bases; nucleotides outside the gene matches: 2. CDR3 size: 13 residues.

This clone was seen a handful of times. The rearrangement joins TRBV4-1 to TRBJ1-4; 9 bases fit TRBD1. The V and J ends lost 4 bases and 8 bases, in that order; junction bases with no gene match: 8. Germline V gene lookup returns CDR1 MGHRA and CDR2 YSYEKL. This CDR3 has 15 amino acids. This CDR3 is CASSRGQGKREKLFF. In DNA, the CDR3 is TGCGCCAGCAGCCGAGGACAGGGGAAGCGGGAAAAACTGTTTTTT.

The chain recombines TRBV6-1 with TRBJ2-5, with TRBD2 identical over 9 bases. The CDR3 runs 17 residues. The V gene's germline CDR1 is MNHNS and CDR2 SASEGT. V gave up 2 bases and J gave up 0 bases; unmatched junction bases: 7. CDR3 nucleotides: TGTGCCAGCAGTGAATTCGCTAGCGGGGAGTACCAAGAGACCCAGTACTTC. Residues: CASSEFASGEYQETQYF.

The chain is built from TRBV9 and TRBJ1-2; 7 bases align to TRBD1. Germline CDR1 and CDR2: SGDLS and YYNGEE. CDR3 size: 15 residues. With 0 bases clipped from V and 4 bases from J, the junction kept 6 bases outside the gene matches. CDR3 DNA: TGTGCCAGCAGCGTAGCAATGGACAGGATCTATGGCTACACCTTC. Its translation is CASSVAMDRIYGYTF.

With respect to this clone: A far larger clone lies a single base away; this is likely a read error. CDR3 sequence (DNA): TGTGCCAGCAGCCGAGGGGCTGGGGCCAACGTCCTGACTTTC. Translating it yields CASSRGAGANVLTF. The gene calls are TRBV5-6 and TRBJ2-6; D is perhaps TRBD1 or TRBD2 (5 bases each). The V gene's germline CDR1 is SGHDT and CDR2 YYEEEE. The CDR3 loop spans 14 amino acids. The V end was cut by 4 bases, the J end by 2 bases, with 7 bases between.

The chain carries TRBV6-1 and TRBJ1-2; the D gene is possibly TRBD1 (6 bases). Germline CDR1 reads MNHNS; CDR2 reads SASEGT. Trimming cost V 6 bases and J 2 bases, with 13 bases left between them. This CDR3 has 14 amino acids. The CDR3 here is CASRGGQINYGYTF. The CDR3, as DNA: TGTGCCAGCAGAGGAGGACAGATAAACTATGGCTACACCTTC.

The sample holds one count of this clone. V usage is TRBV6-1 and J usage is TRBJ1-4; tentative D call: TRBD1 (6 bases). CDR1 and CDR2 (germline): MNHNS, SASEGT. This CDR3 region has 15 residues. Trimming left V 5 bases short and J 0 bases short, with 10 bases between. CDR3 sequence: CASSLYRATNEKLFF. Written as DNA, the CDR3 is TGTGCCAGCAGTTTATACAGGGCAACTAATGAAAAACTGTTTTTT.

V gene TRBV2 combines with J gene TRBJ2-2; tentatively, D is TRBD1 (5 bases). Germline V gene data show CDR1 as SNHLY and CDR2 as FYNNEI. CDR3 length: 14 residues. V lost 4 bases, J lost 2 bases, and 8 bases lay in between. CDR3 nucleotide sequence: TGTGCCAGCAGTGGTAGGGGAAACACCGGGGAGCTGTTTTTT. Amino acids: CASSGRGNTGELFF.